The 32 T cell receptor beta chains in this list originate from one sample, sequenced in a study of response to subunit inactivated influenza vaccine (dated by TCRdb to the late 2010s). The library was prepared using RT-PCR. The run used an Illumina HiSeq 2500. TCRdb reran the public reads through fastp at Q25 and MiXCR, keeping productive beta chains. Rows are combined by CDR3 protein, so each entry shows the most common genes and DNA. This sample lists hundreds of thousands of distinct CDR3 sequences; around a sixth were detected once. Jointly, the top ten make up 11% of the sample. The sample consisted of PBMCs from blood, taken 11 to 12 days after vaccination. These receptors originate from a man aged 45-65 years who received an inactivated influenza vaccine. Donor details come from another sample of the same person, matched by shared clones.

This clonotype has more than one count but fewer than ten. The chain joins TRBV7-2 to TRBJ2-7, with 10 bases lining up with TRBD1. Germline CDR1 and CDR2: SGHTA and FQGNSA. The junction had 9 bases not matched to a gene; V was cut back by 0 bases and J by 7 bases. The CDR3 is 16 amino acids. The CDR3 protein is CASSLAPGQGRWEQYF. CDR3 nucleotides: TGTGCCAGCAGCTTAGCTCCGGGACAGGGGCGATGGGAGCAGTACTTC.

This clonotype was counted only a few times. The rearrangement uses TRBV6-5 and TRBJ2-5, with 11 nucleotides matching TRBD2. V dropped 0 bases and J dropped 2; count of bases not matched to a gene: 2. CDR3 length: 16 amino acids. The germline gives CDR1 MNHEY, CDR2 SVGAGI. The CDR3 coding sequence is TGTGCCAGCAGTTACTCCGGGACTAGCGGACAAGAGACCCAGTACTTC. It codes for CASSYSGTSGQETQYF.

The chain uses TRBV3-1 and TRBJ1-1, with a tentative D call TRBD1 (5 bases). CDR3 length equals 14 residues. With 1 base removed from V and 10 bases from J, the gap between germline ends came to 16 bases. The germline gives CDR1 LGHDT, CDR2 YNNKEL (reference sequence). The CDR3 region has the DNA TGTGCCAGCAGCCAAGGGGGGTTTAAACAGGCAGCTTTCTTT. This gives the protein CASSQGGFKQAAFF.

The chain links TRBV5-1 to TRBJ2-5, with D possibly called TRBD1 or TRBD2 (5 bases each). This CDR3 has 15 amino acids. Germline CDR1 SGHRS, CDR2 YFSETQ. The V end lost 0 bases, the J end lost 1 base, and 10 bases lay between the germline ends. In DNA form, the CDR3 reads TGCGCCAGCAGCTTGGAGTGGGGGTTCCAAGAGACCCAGTACTTC. Protein product: CASSLEWGFQETQYF.

Details on this clonotype: One end of the junction does not line up with germline, which may come from a read error. V gene TRBV12-3 or TRBV12-4 combines with J gene TRBJ2-5; the match to TRBD2 covers 12 bases. CDR3 length: 15 residues. DNA of the CDR3: TGTGCCAGCAGTCTAGCGGGGGGGGTAAAAGAGACCCAGTCCTTC. Translation: CASSLAGGVKETQSF.

The chain is built from TRBV4-3 and TRBJ2-1; TRBD2 agrees at 12 bases. The germline V gene has CDR1 LGHNA and CDR2 YSLEER. The CDR3 has 17 amino acids. V was pared by 3 bases and J by 4 bases, with 7 bases of the junction left unmatched. CDR3 protein: CASSHTSGRPIYNEQFF. The CDR3 DNA follows: TGCGCCAGCAGCCATACTAGCGGGAGGCCGATTTACAATGAGCAGTTCTTC.

This chain uses TRBV7-9 with TRBJ2-3; TRBD2 matches 7 bases. Germline lookup yields CDR1 SEHNR and CDR2 FQNEAQ (reference sequence). CDR3 length: 15 residues. After removal of 5 bases from V and 2 bases from J, the junction contained 7 bases not matched to a gene. The CDR3 region is CASSDLGGATDTQYF. The CDR3 region has the DNA TGTGCCAGCAGCGACCTGGGAGGGGCCACAGATACGCAGTATTTT.

Ten or more counts support this clonotype. The V gene is TRBV6-6, the J gene TRBJ2-5, with 8 nucleotides matching TRBD2. Germline V CDR1 and CDR2: MNHNY, SVGAGI (reference sequence). The length of the CDR3 is 13 residues. The V and J ends lost 7 bases and 1 base, in that order; junction bases with no gene match: 2. The CDR3, as DNA: TGTGCCAGCACCCGGGGGGGCCAAGAGACCCAGTACTTC. Translating it yields CASTRGGQETQYF.

This clonotype is labeled as medium-sized (0.01 to 0.1%). The chain has TRBV30 and TRBJ2-1; D unclear. The V gene's germline CDR1 is GTSNPN and CDR2 SVGIG (reference sequence). V lost 4 bases and J lost 3, with 4 bases in between. This CDR3 is 11 amino acids long. The CDR3 reads CAWIDYNEQFF. The CDR3 nucleotides read TGTGCCTGGATTGACTACAATGAGCAGTTCTTC.

This clonotype showed up just a few times. V usage is TRBV29-1 and J usage is TRBJ2-5, with TRBD2 identical over 12 bases. The V segment lost 3 bases and the J segment 5 bases; nucleotides outside the gene matches: 7. This CDR3 comprises 15 residues. Germline loops: CDR1 SQVTM, CDR2 ANQGSEA. CDR3 loop: CSVETSGGPRETQYF. The CDR3 DNA reads TGCAGCGTTGAGACTAGCGGGGGCCCACGTGAGACCCAGTACTTC.

The rearrangement uses TRBV15 and TRBJ1-1; 7 positions agree with TRBD1. The germline V gene has CDR1 LNHNV and CDR2 YYDKDF (reference sequence). Trimming cost V 0 bases and J 0 bases; bases outside gene matches: 10. The CDR3 is 18 amino acids. CDR3 bases: TGTGCCACCAGCAGAGATTATTCGGGGACAGCGATGAACACTGAAGCTTTCTTT. Its translation is CATSRDYSGTAMNTEAFF.

This clonotype was detected only a few times. The chain uses TRBV20-1 and TRBJ2-5; TRBD2 agrees at 8 bases. The V and J ends lost 0 bases and 4 bases, in that order; junction bases with no gene match: 7. Germline assignment: CDR1 DFQATT and CDR2 SNEGSKA (reference sequence). The CDR3 sequence is 15 residues long. CDR3 bases: TGCAGTGCTAGAGAACGGGGGGGGCGGGCAGAGACCCAGTACTTC. Protein sequence: CSARERGGRAETQYF.

Ten or more counts support this clonotype. The V gene is TRBV7-9, the J gene TRBJ2-5; D is unclear. With 6 bases removed from V and 1 base from J, the gap between germline ends came to 12 bases. CDR3 length equals 14 residues. Looked up from germline, CDR1 is SEHNR and CDR2 is FQNEAQ (reference sequence). CDR3 residues: CASSSGPIQETQYF. The CDR3 DNA sequence: TGTGCCAGCAGTTCTGGTCCGATCCAAGAGACCCAGTACTTC. Drawing the rest from reference TRBV7-9 and TRBJ2-5, the complete variable domain is DTGVSQNPRHKITKRGQNVTFRCDPISEHNRLYWYRQTLGQGPEFLTYFQNEAQLEKSRLLSDRFSAERPKGSFSTLEIQRTEQGDSAMYLCASSSGPIQETQYFGPGTRLLVL.

J is TRBJ1-5 and V is TRBV28; D uncertain. Between the trimmed V and J ends, which lost 6 bases and 9 bases, there was a span of 15 bases. Germline V gene sequence: CDR1 MDHEN, CDR2 SYDVKM. The length of the CDR3 is 13 residues. In DNA, the CDR3 is TGTGCCAGCAGATTACAAGCCGCGGCGCCCCAGCATTTT. Its protein is CASRLQAAAPQHF.

This chain uses TRBV20-1 with TRBJ2-3; D not resolved. Per the germline V gene, CDR1 is DFQATT and CDR2 is SNEGSKA (reference sequence). V gave up 8 bases and J gave up 1 base, with 4 bases separating them. The CDR3 has 10 amino acids. CDR3 region: CSLGTDTQYF. CDR3 DNA: TGCAGTCTCGGCACAGATACGCAGTATTTT.

The V call is TRBV5-1, the J call TRBJ2-7; TRBD2 matches at 8 bases. The CDR3 has 14 amino acids. Germline V lookup: CDR1 SGHRS, CDR2 YFSETQ. Unmatched junction bases numbered 7, after V lost 4 bases and J lost 4 bases. The CDR3 is CASSTSGTSYEQYF. The CDR3 coding sequence is TGCGCCAGCAGCACCAGCGGGACTAGTTACGAGCAGTACTTC.

This clonotype appeared a few times. V usage is TRBV3-1 and J usage is TRBJ2-1, with D possibly matching TRBD2 (7 bases). Germline loops: CDR1 LGHDT, CDR2 YNNKEL (reference sequence). The V end was cut by 3 bases, the J end by 3 bases, with 24 bases between. CDR3 length equals 19 residues. The CDR3 nucleotides are TGTGCCAGCAGCCAGGCGGGGGCTACAGGGTCCCTGTTCTACAATGAGCAGTTCTTC. Its protein product is CASSQAGATGSLFYNEQFF.

This sequence joins TRBV20-1 and TRBJ1-1, with 9 bases fitting TRBD1. Germline trimming cut 3 bases from V and 4 bases from J; bases unmatched to any gene: 3. Germline CDR1 DFQATT, CDR2 SNEGSKA (reference sequence). This CDR3 spans 13 amino acids. CDR3: CSARRQGGTEAFF. The DNA for the CDR3 is TGCAGTGCTAGGCGACAGGGGGGCACTGAAGCTTTCTTT.

J is TRBJ1-3 and V is TRBV15, with D unclear. Trimming took 2 bases from V and 0 from J, leaving 11 bases between them. Germline V lookup: CDR1 LNHNV, CDR2 YYDKDF (reference sequence). The length of the CDR3 is 16 residues. The CDR3 coding sequence is TGTGCCACCAGCAGACTCTTTCGTCCCTCTGGAAACACCATATATTTT. Protein: CATSRLFRPSGNTIYF.

The CDR3: CASSSGHGNVETQYF. Written as DNA, the CDR3 is TGTGCCAGCAGTTCGGGCCATGGCAACGTGGAGACCCAGTACTTC. The chain is built from TRBV6-5 and TRBJ2-5; D uncertain. The V end was cut by 4 bases, the J end by 5 bases, with 17 bases between. The germline V gene has CDR1 MNHEY and CDR2 SVGAGI. This CDR3 is built from 15 residues.

This rearrangement joins TRBV11-2 to TRBJ2-3; tentatively, D is TRBD2 (5 bases). V shed 10 bases and J shed 4 bases, with 21 bases lying between them. CDR1 and CDR2 (germline): SGHAT, FQNNGV. This CDR3 spans 15 amino acids. The CDR3 DNA reads as TGTGCCACCCGAGTTGGTAGCCTAGCATCAGATACGCAGTATTTT. It encodes CATRVGSLASDTQYF.

CDR3 DNA sequence: TGCAGTGCTAGGGGTGTAGCGGGGGGGCAGAATGAGCAGTTCTTC. Its protein is CSARGVAGGQNEQFF. This chain links TRBV20-1 with TRBJ2-1; 11 bases align to TRBD2. CDR3 size: 15 residues. The germline V gene has CDR1 DFQATT and CDR2 SNEGSKA (reference sequence). Unmatched junction bases numbered 8, after V lost 3 bases and J lost 7 bases.

This clonotype has more than one count but fewer than ten. The V call is TRBV12-3 or TRBV12-4, the J call TRBJ2-3; TRBD2 might be the D (7 bases). V lost 3 bases to trimming and J lost 4 bases, with 11 bases between them. This CDR3 contains 14 residues. CDR3 nucleotides: TGTGCCAGCAGTTTCTCGGGGGGCTCAGATACGCAGTATTTT. It is translated as CASSFSGGSDTQYF.

This clonotype has only a few counts. The CDR3 spells CASSLYGPAVGYEQYF. CDR3 coding DNA: TGCGCCAGCAGCCTATATGGGCCAGCCGTGGGTTACGAGCAGTACTTC. V is TRBV4-3 and J is TRBJ2-7; D call uncertain. V lost 4 bases to trimming and J lost 4 bases, with 20 bases between them. Germline V gene lookup returns CDR1 LGHNA and CDR2 YSLEER. The CDR3 covers 16 residues.

This clonotype turned up a few times. This chain joins TRBV30 and TRBJ2-3; D call uncertain. The CDR3 runs 14 residues. The germline V and J ends were trimmed by 0 bases and 0 bases, with 7 bases remaining between them. Germline-derived CDR1 and CDR2 are GTSNPN and SVGIG (reference sequence). CDR3 DNA sequence: TGTGCCTGGAGTGTACAAGGCAGCACAGATACGCAGTATTTT. Its translation is CAWSVQGSTDTQYF.

The table lists this clonotype with a few counts. The gene calls are TRBV20-1 and TRBJ2-5; 10 bases are a match to TRBD1. The CDR3 has 13 residues. Trimming took 5 bases from V and 3 from J; bases not matched to a gene: 3. The germline gives CDR1 DFQATT, CDR2 SNEGSKA (reference sequence). The CDR3 DNA reads as TGCAGTGCTTCGACAGGGGGCGAAGAGACCCAGTACTTC. Translation: CSASTGGEETQYF.

The chain links TRBV7-2 to TRBJ1-1; D gene unclear. CDR1 SGHTA and CDR2 FQGNSA come from the germline V gene. CDR3 length equals 12 residues. Deletions cut 5 bases from V and 2 bases from J, with 6 bases between. The CDR3 protein is CASSEPNTEAFF. CDR3 coding DNA: TGTGCCAGCAGCGAACCTAACACTGAAGCTTTCTTT.

In its sample, this clonotype was seen many times. The chain has TRBV7-8 and TRBJ2-7, with D uncertain. Trimming took 2 bases from V and 7 from J, leaving 3 bases between them. The CDR3 spans 10 residues. Germline CDR1 SGHVS, CDR2 FQNEAQ. CDR3 coding DNA: TGTGCCAGCAGCTTAACGGAGCAGTACTTC. As protein: CASSLTEQYF.

The chain combines TRBV6-1 with TRBJ2-1; weak D call: TRBD2 (7 bases). CDR3 length: 14 residues. Germline V gene sequence: CDR1 MNHNS, CDR2 SASEGT. The ends were cut back, 7 bases at V and 8 bases at J, with 18 bases in the middle. In DNA, the CDR3 is TGTGCCAGCATTCAAGGGGGGGGCTCGGATGAGCAGTTCTTC. Translated, it gives CASIQGGGSDEQFF.

This clonotype was observed a handful of times. The chain carries TRBV12-3 or TRBV12-4 and TRBJ2-4; TRBD1 agrees at 9 bases. This CDR3 is built from 17 residues. V lost 5 bases to trimming and J lost 8 bases; unmatched junction nucleotides: 16. The CDR3 protein is CASSLEIRTGAGDIQYF. The CDR3 nucleotides are TGTGCCAGCAGTCTCGAAATACGGACAGGGGCCGGGGACATTCAGTACTTC.

This clonotype was recorded at least ten times. The rearrangement joins TRBV7-2 to TRBJ2-7, with a tentative D call TRBD1 (6 bases). Deletions cut 5 bases from V and 2 bases from J, with 13 bases between. Germline loops: CDR1 SGHTA, CDR2 FQGNSA. CDR3 length: 14 residues. CDR3 in DNA: TGTGCCAGCAGCCGTGGACAGACAGCCTACGAGCAGTACTTC. This sequence encodes CASSRGQTAYEQYF.

This clonotype was detected a few times. V is TRBV20-1 and J is TRBJ1-1; D unclear. Germline V gives CDR1 DFQATT, CDR2 SNEGSKA (reference sequence). Deletions cut 1 base from V and 4 bases from J, with 13 bases between. This CDR3 comprises 14 residues. The CDR3 here is CSARGPPLSTEAFF. CDR3 coding DNA: TGCAGTGCTAGAGGACCTCCCCTGAGCACTGAAGCTTTCTTT.